This T cell receptor (beta chain) was recorded in a study of T cells in Graves' hyperthyroidism and ophthalmopathy. The germline V gene has CDR1 SEHNR and CDR2 FQNEAQ (reference sequence). V lost 1 base and J 5 bases, leaving 15 bases between the germline ends. CDR3 size: 15 residues. The CDR3 regions of TCR beta were amplified from RNA transcripts. During a first-round RT-PCR of the TCR CDR3, the HTBI primer set was used. MiXCR was run by TCRdb on the multiplex PCR reads, yielding one entry per CDR3 protein. The data hold about 290,000 distinct CDR3 sequences, with roughly 15% observed a single time.

The sample consisted of blood. The clonotype originates from a woman between 40 and 55 years old with Graves' hyperthyroidism. The rearrangement links TRBV7-9 to TRBJ2-7; possibly TRBD2 for D (6 bases). The CDR3 region is CASSLGVGSRNEQYF. In DNA, the CDR3 is TGTGCCAGCAGCTTAGGTGTCGGGAGTCGGAACGAGCAGTACTTC.